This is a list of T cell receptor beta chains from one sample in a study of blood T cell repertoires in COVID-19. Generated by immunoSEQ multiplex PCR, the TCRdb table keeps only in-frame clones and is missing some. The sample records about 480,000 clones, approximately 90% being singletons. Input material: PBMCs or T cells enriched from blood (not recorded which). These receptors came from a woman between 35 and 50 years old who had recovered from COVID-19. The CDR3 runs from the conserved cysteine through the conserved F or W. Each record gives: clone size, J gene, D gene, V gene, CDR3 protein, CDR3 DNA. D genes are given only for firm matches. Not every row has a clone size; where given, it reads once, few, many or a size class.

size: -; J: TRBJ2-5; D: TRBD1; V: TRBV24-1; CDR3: CATSDLRGPQYF; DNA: TGTGCCACCAGTGATTTGAGGGGGCCCCAGTACTTC
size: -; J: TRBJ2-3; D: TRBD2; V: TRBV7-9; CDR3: CASSLRTSGRVGTDTQYF; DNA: TGTGCCAGCAGCTTAAGGACTAGCGGGAGAGTTGGCACAGATACGCAGTATTTT
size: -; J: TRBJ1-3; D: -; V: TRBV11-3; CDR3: CASSLGPGGQRSNTIYF; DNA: TGTGCCAGCAGCTTAGGGCCGGGGGGCCAACGGAGTAACACCATATATTTT
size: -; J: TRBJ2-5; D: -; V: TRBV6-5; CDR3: CASSPGVWETQYF; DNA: TGTGCCAGCAGCCCCGGGGTTTGGGAGACCCAGTACTTC
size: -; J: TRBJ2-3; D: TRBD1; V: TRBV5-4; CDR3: CASSSRTGGRTDTQYF; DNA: TGTGCCAGCAGCTCCAGGACAGGGGGCAGGACAGATACGCAGTATTTT
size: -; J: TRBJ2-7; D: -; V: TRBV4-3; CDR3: CASSQGAGGYEQYF; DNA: TGCGCCAGCAGCCAAGGTGCGGGCGGCTACGAGCAGTACTTC
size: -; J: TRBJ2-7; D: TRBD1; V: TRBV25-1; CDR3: CASSESGSRDRSYEQYF; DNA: TGTGCCAGCAGTGAATCAGGATCCCGGGACAGATCCTACGAGCAGTACTTC
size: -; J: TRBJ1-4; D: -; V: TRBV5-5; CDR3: CASSFDWNEKLFF; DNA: TGTGCCAGCAGCTTCGACTGGAATGAAAAACTGTTTTTT
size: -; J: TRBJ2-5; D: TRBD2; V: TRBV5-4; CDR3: CASSLGSSGGRETQYF; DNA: TGTGCCAGCAGCTTGGGATCTAGCGGGGGGAGAGAGACCCAGTACTTC
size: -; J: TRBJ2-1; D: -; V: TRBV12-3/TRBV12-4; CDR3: CASSFSTGDEQFF; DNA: TGTGCCAGCAGTTTTTCAACCGGGGATGAGCAGTTCTTC
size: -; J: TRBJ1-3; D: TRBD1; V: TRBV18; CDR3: CASSPLSGQGSGNTIYF; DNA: TGTGCCAGCTCACCGCTGTCAGGACAGGGCTCTGGAAACACCATATATTTT
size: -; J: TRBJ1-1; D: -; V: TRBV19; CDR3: CASSLGLQTEAFF; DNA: TGTGCCAGTAGTTTGGGACTTCAGACTGAAGCTTTCTTT
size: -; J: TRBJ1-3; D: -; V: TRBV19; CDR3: CASRAGQFDPGNTIYF; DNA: TGTGCCAGTAGGGCCGGACAGTTTGACCCTGGAAACACCATATATTTT
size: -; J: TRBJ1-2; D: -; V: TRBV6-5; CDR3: CASFRSAQRHYGYTF; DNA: TGTGCCAGCTTTCGATCAGCCCAGCGCCACTATGGCTACACCTTC
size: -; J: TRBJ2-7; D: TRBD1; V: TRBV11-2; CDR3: CASSPTGRGSHEQYF; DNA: TGTGCCAGCAGCCCGACCGGCAGGGGGAGTCACGAGCAGTACTTC
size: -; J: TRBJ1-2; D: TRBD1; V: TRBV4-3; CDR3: CASSQAGQGYYGYTF; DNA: TGCGCCAGCAGCCAAGCGGGACAGGGGTACTATGGCTACACCTTC
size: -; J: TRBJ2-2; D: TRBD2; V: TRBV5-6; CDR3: CASSSSGIRTGELFF; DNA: TGTGCCAGCAGTTCTAGCGGGATACGGACCGGGGAGCTGTTTTTT
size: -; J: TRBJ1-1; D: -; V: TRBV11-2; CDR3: CASSIQQGGTEAFF; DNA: TGTGCCAGCAGCATACAACAGGGTGGCACTGAAGCTTTCTTT
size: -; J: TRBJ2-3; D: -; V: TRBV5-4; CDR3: CASSLVSSTDTQYF; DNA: TGTGCCAGCAGCTTGGTCTCGAGCACAGATACGCAGTATTTT
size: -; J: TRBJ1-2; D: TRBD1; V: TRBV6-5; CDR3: CASGTGLGYTF; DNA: TGTGCCAGTGGGACAGGACTTGGCTACACCTTC
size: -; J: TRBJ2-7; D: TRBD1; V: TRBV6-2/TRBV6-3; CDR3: CASSTGQELDEQYF; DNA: TGTGCCAGCAGTACGGGACAGGAATTGGACGAGCAGTACTTC
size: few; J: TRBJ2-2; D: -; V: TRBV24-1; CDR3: CATSDLRPGRSAGELFF; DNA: TGTGCCACCAGTGATCTGAGGCCCGGGAGATCGGCCGGGGAGCTGTTTTTT
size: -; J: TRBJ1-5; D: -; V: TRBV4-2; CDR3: CASSQETMGKGSNQPQHF; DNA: TGTGCCAGCAGCCAAGAAACGATGGGGAAGGGGAGCAATCAGCCCCAGCATTTT
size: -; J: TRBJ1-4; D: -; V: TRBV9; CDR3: CASSVSLGGVNEKLFF; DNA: TGTGCCAGCAGCGTGAGCTTGGGAGGGGTTAATGAAAAACTGTTTTTT
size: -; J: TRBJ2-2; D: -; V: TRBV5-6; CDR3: CASRSGLYTGELFF; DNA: TGTGCCAGCCGAAGCGGACTCTACACCGGGGAGCTGTTTTTT
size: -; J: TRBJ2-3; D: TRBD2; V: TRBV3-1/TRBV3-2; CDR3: CASSHMGLAASTDTQYF; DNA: TGTGCCAGCAGCCACATGGGACTAGCGGCTAGCACAGATACGCAGTATTTT
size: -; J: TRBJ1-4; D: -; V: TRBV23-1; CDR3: CASSQSSLGEVGEKLFF; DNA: TGCGCCAGCAGTCAATCCTCACTGGGGGAGGTGGGTGAAAAACTGTTTTTT
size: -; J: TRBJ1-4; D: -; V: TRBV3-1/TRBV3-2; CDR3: CASSQVYTANEKLFF; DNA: TGTGCCAGCAGCCAAGTATACACAGCAAATGAAAAACTGTTTTTT
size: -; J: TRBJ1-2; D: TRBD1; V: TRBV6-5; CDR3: CASSYNSQGIRGYTF; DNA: TGTGCCAGCAGTTACAATTCACAGGGGATCAGAGGCTACACCTTC
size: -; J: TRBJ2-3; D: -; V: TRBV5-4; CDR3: CASSLYRGAGDTQYF; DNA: TGTGCCAGCAGCTTGTACCGAGGCGCGGGAGATACGCAGTATTTT
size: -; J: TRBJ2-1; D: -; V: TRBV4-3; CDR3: CASSQADRLTYNEQFF; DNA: TGCGCCAGCAGCCAAGCAGACAGGTTAACATACAATGAGCAGTTCTTC
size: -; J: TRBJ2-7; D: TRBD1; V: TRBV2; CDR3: CASGPDRGISYEQYF; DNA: TGTGCCAGTGGCCCTGACAGGGGGATATCCTACGAGCAGTACTTC
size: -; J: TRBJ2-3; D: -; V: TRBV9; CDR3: CASSRVASSTDTQYF; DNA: TGTGCCAGCAGCCGTGTGGCTTCTAGCACAGATACGCAGTATTTT
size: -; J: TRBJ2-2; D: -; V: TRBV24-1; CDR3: CATQAGGELFF; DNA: TGTGCCACCCAAGCGGGCGGGGAGCTGTTTTTT
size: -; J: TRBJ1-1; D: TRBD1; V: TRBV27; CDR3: CASSHGQGPEAFF; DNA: TGTGCCAGCAGTCACGGACAGGGCCCTGAAGCTTTCTTT
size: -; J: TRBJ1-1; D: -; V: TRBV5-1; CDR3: CASSLSSPVEGNLSAFF; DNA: TGCGCCAGCAGCTTGAGCAGTCCCGTCGAGGGTAATTTGTCTGCTTTCTTT
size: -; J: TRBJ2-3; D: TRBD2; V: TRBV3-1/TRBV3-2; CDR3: CASSQYGGRADTQYF; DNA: TGTGCCAGCAGCCAGTACGGCGGGAGGGCAGATACGCAGTATTTT
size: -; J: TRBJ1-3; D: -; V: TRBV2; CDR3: CASRQGLSGNTIYF; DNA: TGTGCCAGCAGACAGGGCCTCTCTGGAAACACCATATATTTT
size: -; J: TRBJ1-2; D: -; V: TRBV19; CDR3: CASSIASGLTGNGYTF; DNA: TGTGCCAGTAGTATCGCGTCGGGCCTAACAGGGAATGGCTACACCTTC
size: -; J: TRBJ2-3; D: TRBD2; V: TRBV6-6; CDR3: CASRLAGESDTQYF; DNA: TGTGCCAGCAGACTAGCGGGAGAATCTGATACGCAGTATTTT
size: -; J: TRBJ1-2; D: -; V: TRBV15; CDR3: CATSRVQAYGYTF; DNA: TGTGCCACCAGCAGAGTGCAAGCCTATGGCTACACCTTC
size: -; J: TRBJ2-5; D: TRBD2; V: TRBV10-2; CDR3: CASSRGTSGETQYF; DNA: TGCGCCAGCAGCCGCGGGACTAGCGGGGAGACCCAGTACTTC
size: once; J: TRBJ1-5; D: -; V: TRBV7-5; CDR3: CARSYPGQGKVQPQHF; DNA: TGTGCCAGAAGCTATCCGGGACAGGGTAAGGTTCAGCCCCAGCATTTT
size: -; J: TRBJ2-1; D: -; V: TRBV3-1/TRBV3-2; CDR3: CASSQADLASYNEQFF; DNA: TGTGCCAGCAGCCAAGCTGATCTAGCCTCCTACAATGAGCAGTTCTTC
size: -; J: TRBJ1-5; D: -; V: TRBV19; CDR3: CASNTARNQPQHF; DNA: TGTGCCAGTAACACAGCCCGCAATCAGCCCCAGCATTTT
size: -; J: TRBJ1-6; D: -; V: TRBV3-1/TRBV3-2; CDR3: CASSQLPGLGSPLHF; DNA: TGTGCCAGCAGCCAATTGCCGGGTTTGGGTTCACCCCTCCACTTT
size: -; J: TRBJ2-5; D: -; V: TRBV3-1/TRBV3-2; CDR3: CASSPSGGVETQYF; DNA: TGTGCCAGCAGCCCCAGCGGTGGGGTGGAGACCCAGTACTTC
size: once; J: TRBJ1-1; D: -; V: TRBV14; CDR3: CASSQVPVNTEAFF; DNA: TGTGCCAGCAGCCAAGTTCCAGTTAACACTGAAGCTTTCTTT
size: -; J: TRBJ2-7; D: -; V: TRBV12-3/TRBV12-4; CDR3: CASSLQVSEQYF; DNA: TGTGCCAGCAGTTTACAAGTTAGCGAGCAGTACTTC
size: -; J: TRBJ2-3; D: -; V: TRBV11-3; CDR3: CASSSGRTPSTDTQYF; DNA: TGTGCCAGCAGCTCGGGCCGGACACCAAGCACAGATACGCAGTATTTT
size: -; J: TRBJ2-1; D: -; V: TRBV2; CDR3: CASIPSTFYEQFF; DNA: TGTGCCAGTATACCTAGCACGTTTTATGAGCAGTTCTTC
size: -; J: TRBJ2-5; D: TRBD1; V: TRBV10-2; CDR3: CASSDIGQGKETQYF; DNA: TGCGCCAGCAGTGATATAGGACAGGGGAAAGAGACCCAGTACTTC
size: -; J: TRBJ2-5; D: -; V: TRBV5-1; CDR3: CASSLGQQETQYF; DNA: TGCGCCAGCAGCCTAGGACAGCAAGAGACCCAGTACTTC
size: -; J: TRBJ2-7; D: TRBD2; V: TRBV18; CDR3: CASSPGLADGEQYF; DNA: TGTGCCAGCTCACCAGGACTAGCGGACGGCGAGCAGTACTTC